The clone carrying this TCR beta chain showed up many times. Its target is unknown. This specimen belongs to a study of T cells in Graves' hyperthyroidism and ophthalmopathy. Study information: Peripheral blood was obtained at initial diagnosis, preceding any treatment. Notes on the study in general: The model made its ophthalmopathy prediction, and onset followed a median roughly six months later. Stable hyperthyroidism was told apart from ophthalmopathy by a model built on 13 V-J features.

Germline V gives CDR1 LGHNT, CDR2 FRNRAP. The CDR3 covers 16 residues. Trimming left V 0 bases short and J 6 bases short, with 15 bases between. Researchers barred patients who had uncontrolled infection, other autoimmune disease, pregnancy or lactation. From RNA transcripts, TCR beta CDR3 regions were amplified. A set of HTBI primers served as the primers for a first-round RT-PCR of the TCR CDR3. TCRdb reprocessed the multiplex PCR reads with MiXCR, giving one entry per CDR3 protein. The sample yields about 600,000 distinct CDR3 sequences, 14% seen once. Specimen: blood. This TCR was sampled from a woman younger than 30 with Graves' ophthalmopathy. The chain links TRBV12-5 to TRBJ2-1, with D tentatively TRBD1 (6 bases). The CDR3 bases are TGTGCTAGTGGTTTGGTACTTGCAGGGGCACTCAATGAGCAGTTCTTC. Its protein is CASGLVLAGALNEQFF. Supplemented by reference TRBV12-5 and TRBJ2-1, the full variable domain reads DARVTQTPRHKVTEMGQEVTMRCQPILGHNTVFWYRQTMMQGLELLAYFRNRAPLDDSGMPKDRFSAEMPDATLATLKIQPSEPRDSAVYFCASGLVLAGALNEQFFGPGTRLTVL.